This entry concerns a single T cell receptor (beta chain). This CDR3 comprises 14 residues. In germline, CDR1 is LNHDA, CDR2 SQIVND (reference sequence). J was trimmed by 4 bases and V by 5 bases; bases with no gene match: 4. The data stem from a study of blood T cell repertoires in COVID-19. The repertoire was sequenced with immunoSEQ multiplex PCR; TCRdb's copy has only in-frame clones and lacks some. The sample lists approximately 400,000 clones, more than 80% occurring once. Sample: peripheral blood. V and J are TRBV19 and TRBJ1-1; 10 nucleotides line up with TRBD1. The TCR comes from a man aged 40-55 years with acute or convalescent COVID-19. The CDR3, as DNA: TGTGCCAGTAGTCTGGACAGGGGGGTCACTGAAGCTTTCTTT. It yields the protein CASSLDRGVTEAFF.